The 28 T cell receptor beta chains in this list originate from one sample, sequenced in a study of cytomegalovirus exposure and HLA in healthy donors. PCR primers comprised 60 Vbeta and 13 Jbeta primers. Profiled with immunoSEQ multiplex PCR; TCRdb holds only in-frame clones, not every one. Among 95,000 to 150,000 clones, around 73% were seen once, and the ten largest hold just over 8%. Material: PBMCs. These receptors were taken from a woman aged 40 to 50 in good health and CMV-seropositive.

CDR3 nucleotides: TGCGCCAGCAGCCGCCAGACAGGGAACACTGAAGCTTTCTTT. Translation gives CASSRQTGNTEAFF. The chain has TRBV5-1 and TRBJ1-1; a weak D match, TRBD1 (6 bases). Germline V lookup: CDR1 SGHRS, CDR2 YFSETQ. This CDR3 region has 14 residues. V shed 4 bases and J shed 1 base, with 11 bases lying between them.

This clone was found a few times. This rearrangement joins TRBV11-1 to TRBJ2-2; 12 bases are shared with TRBD1. The CDR3 is 15 residues long. V dropped 5 bases and J dropped 8; count of bases not matched to a gene: 6. Germline V gene lookup returns CDR1 SGHAT and CDR2 FQDESV (reference sequence). The DNA for the CDR3 is TGTGCCAGCAGCAGGGACAGGGGGCGCGAAGGGGAGCTGTTTTTT. Its protein product is CASSRDRGREGELFF.

V gene TRBV7-9 combines with J gene TRBJ2-6; 7 bases agree with TRBD1. CDR3 length equals 15 residues. CDR1 and CDR2 from the germline V gene are SEHNR and FQNEAQ (reference sequence). Trimming took 3 bases from V and 4 from J; bases not matched to a gene: 3. CDR3 in amino acids: CASSFDRAGANVLTF. As DNA, the CDR3 is TGTGCCAGCAGCTTTGACAGGGCCGGGGCCAACGTCCTGACTTTC.

V and J are TRBV5-1 and TRBJ1-1; no definite D call. This CDR3 contains 15 residues. Germline CDR1 reads SGHRS; CDR2 reads YFSETQ. V was clipped by 2 bases and J by 1 base, with 12 bases between them. The CDR3 protein is CASSFFGSGNTEAFF. The CDR3 nucleotides are TGCGCCAGCAGCTTCTTCGGATCGGGGAACACTGAAGCTTTCTTT.

Only one count was recorded for this clone. The rearrangement uses TRBV5-1 and TRBJ2-2; TRBD1 agrees at 8 bases. Germline lookup yields CDR1 SGHRS and CDR2 YFSETQ. The J segment lost 3 bases and the V segment lost 4 bases, leaving 5 bases of the junction unmatched. The CDR3 extends over 15 amino acids. CDR3 bases: TGCGCCAGCAGCCCAGGGACAGGACACACCGGGGAGCTGTTTTTT. The encoded protein is CASSPGTGHTGELFF.

The chain joins TRBV6-1 to TRBJ1-2; 7 nucleotides match TRBD1. The CDR3 consists of 14 residues. V dropped 5 bases and J dropped 5; count of bases not matched to a gene: 8. Germline CDR1 is MNHNS and CDR2 is SASEGT. CDR3 DNA: TGTGCCAGCAGTAACTTTAGGGGGCCTTATGGCTACACCTTC. The encoded protein is CASSNFRGPYGYTF.

V and J are TRBV7-9 and TRBJ2-1, with D possibly TRBD1 on 6 matching bases. Germline CDR1 reads SEHNR; CDR2 reads FQNEAQ (reference sequence). Between the trimmed V and J ends, which lost 6 bases and 7 bases, there was a span of 16 bases. The CDR3 contains 14 residues. CDR3 region: CASRETRGMNEQFF. As DNA, the CDR3 is TGTGCCAGCAGAGAGACCAGGGGAATGAATGAGCAGTTCTTC.

CDR3 protein: CASSFMGRNTEAFF. The DNA of the CDR3 is TGTGCCAGCAGCTTCATGGGCCGCAACACTGAAGCTTTCTTT. The gene calls are TRBV7-3 and TRBJ1-1; D uncertain. CDR1 is SGHTA and CDR2 is FQGTGA in the germline V gene. The CDR3 totals 14 residues. V was trimmed by 3 bases and J by 2 bases, leaving 10 bases between them.

The chain recombines TRBV6-5 with TRBJ2-5; D gene ambiguous. The CDR3 is 11 amino acids. V gave up 6 bases and J gave up 3 bases, with 5 bases separating them. From germline, CDR1 is MNHEY and CDR2 SVGAGI. The CDR3 protein is CASSLEETQYF. The CDR3 DNA is TGTGCCAGCAGCCTAGAAGAGACCCAGTACTTC.

The chain couples TRBV6-5 to TRBJ1-6, with 11 bases aligning to TRBD1. The germline CDR1 and CDR2 sequences are MNHEY and SVGAGI. This CDR3 comprises 14 residues. V was pared by 8 bases and J by 8 bases, with 5 bases of the junction left unmatched. CDR3 in DNA: TGTGCCAGCGGTCCGGGACAGGGGGATTCACCCCTCCACTTT. Translated, it gives CASGPGQGDSPLHF.

This rearrangement joins TRBV7-8 to TRBJ1-2, with 7 bases matching TRBD1. The CDR3 has 16 amino acids. CDR1 and CDR2 from the germline V gene are SGHVS and FQNEAQ. Trimming cost V 2 bases and J 5 bases; bases outside gene matches: 11. This CDR3 is CASSLNTGATNYGYTF. The CDR3 DNA sequence: TGTGCCAGCAGCTTAAATACAGGGGCCACGAATTATGGCTACACCTTC.

This sequence joins TRBV4-1 and TRBJ1-6, with 9 bases fitting TRBD1. Trimming cost V 3 bases and J 7 bases; bases outside gene matches: 7. This CDR3 is 16 amino acids long. Germline CDR1 MGHRA, CDR2 YSYEKL. CDR3 protein: CASSQGDRAPNSPLHF. The CDR3 DNA sequence: TGCGCCAGCAGCCAGGGGGACAGGGCCCCCAATTCACCCCTCCACTTT.

This clone was seen only a few times. The chain uses TRBV5-1 and TRBJ2-7; D not resolved. Deletions cut 0 bases from V and 0 bases from J, with 10 bases between. The CDR3 has 15 amino acids. Germline V CDR1 and CDR2: SGHRS, YFSETQ. CDR3 residues: CASSLANTGSYEQYF. DNA for the CDR3: TGCGCCAGCAGCTTGGCCAATACGGGCTCCTACGAGCAGTACTTC.

V gene TRBV7-2 combines with J gene TRBJ2-3; 8 bases fit TRBD2. Germline CDR1 SGHTA, CDR2 FQGNSA. This CDR3 has 15 residues. With 5 bases clipped from V and 3 bases from J, the junction kept 7 bases outside the gene matches. CDR3 sequence (DNA): TGTGCCAGCAGCCCGGGGACTAGTAGGACAGATACGCAGTATTTT. Its protein is CASSPGTSRTDTQYF.

This chain uses TRBV5-6 with TRBJ2-7; 7 bases align to TRBD1. The CDR3 consists of 13 residues. V trimming: 3 bases; J trimming: 4 bases; junction bases outside the gene matches: 4. Germline assignment: CDR1 SGHDT and CDR2 YYEEEE. For the CDR3, the DNA is TGTGCCAGCAGCTACTGGGACAGATACGAGCAGTACTTC. Protein sequence: CASSYWDRYEQYF.

J is TRBJ1-2 and V is TRBV21-1; TRBD1 was called by the table and not checked on the DNA. TRBV21-1 is a recognized pseudogene. CDR3 length: 13 amino acids. The CDR3 region is CASSNTDRKLATF. The CDR3 DNA reads as TGTGCCAGCAGCAACACGGACAGGAAATTAGCCACCTTC.

The V and J genes are TRBV5-6 and TRBJ1-4; 8 bases line up with TRBD1. V shed 4 bases and J 7 bases; nucleotides not matched to a gene: 6. Looked up from germline, CDR1 is SGHDT and CDR2 is YYEEEE. The CDR3 covers 14 residues. The CDR3 protein is CASSLQGAGEKLFF. CDR3 nucleotides: TGTGCCAGCAGCCTGCAGGGGGCGGGTGAAAAACTGTTTTTT.

The chain employs TRBV4-1 and TRBJ1-2, with 7 bases identical to TRBD1. Germline CDR1 reads MGHRA; CDR2 reads YSYEKL. This CDR3 is built from 15 residues. The V gene end was trimmed by 0 bases and the J gene end by 5 bases; junction bases not matched to a gene: 6. The CDR3 is CASSQDNGRGYGYTF. CDR3 in DNA: TGCGCCAGCAGCCAAGATAACGGCAGGGGGTATGGCTACACCTTC.

The rearrangement links TRBV16 to TRBJ2-2; perhaps TRBD1 as D (6 bases). This CDR3 region has 15 residues. Germline CDR1 is KGHSY and CDR2 is FQNENV. The V end was cut by 7 bases, the J end by 6 bases, with 18 bases between. CDR3 DNA sequence: TGTGCCAGCAATCGACAGGCAGCCGGGGCCGGGGAGCTGTTTTTT. Translation gives CASNRQAAGAGELFF.

This chain uses TRBV18 with TRBJ1-4; 8 bases match TRBD1. Germline-derived CDR1 and CDR2 are KGHSH and LQKENI. V lost 3 bases and J lost 3; bases outside the gene matches: 6. The CDR3 extends over 16 amino acids. The CDR3 protein is CASSPQGARANEKLFF. For the CDR3, the DNA is TGTGCCAGCTCACCTCAGGGGGCGCGGGCTAATGAAAAACTGTTTTTT.

This sequence joins TRBV5-1 and TRBJ1-4; D is uncertain. Trimming left V 4 bases short and J 5 bases short, with 18 bases between. The germline V gene has CDR1 SGHRS and CDR2 YFSETQ. CDR3 size: 16 residues. The CDR3 is CASSMGPQAPNEKLFF. The CDR3 DNA is TGCGCCAGCAGCATGGGCCCGCAGGCCCCAAATGAAAAACTGTTTTTT.

The J gene is TRBJ2-1, the V gene TRBV7-2, with D perhaps TRBD1 (5 bases). V gave up 4 bases and J gave up 9 bases, with 10 bases separating them. CDR3 length: 12 residues. Germline V gives CDR1 SGHTA, CDR2 FQGNSA. DNA of the CDR3: TGTGCCAGCAGCTATTTAAGGGGTGAGCAGTTCTTC. Amino acids: CASSYLRGEQFF.

The chain carries TRBV29-1 and TRBJ1-2, with 9 nucleotides matching TRBD1. The V and J ends lost 3 bases and 7 bases, in that order; junction bases with no gene match: 9. Germline V gene sequence: CDR1 SQVTM, CDR2 ANQGSEA. This CDR3 contains 14 residues. CDR3: CSVDGSGQGTGYTF. In nucleotides, the CDR3 is TGCAGCGTTGACGGTTCGGGACAGGGCACTGGCTACACCTTC.

This chain links TRBV7-8 with TRBJ1-4; D gene uncertain. Germline CDR1 reads SGHVS; CDR2 reads FQNEAQ. The V end was cut by 0 bases, the J end by 6 bases, with 8 bases between. The CDR3 runs to 14 residues. The CDR3 region is CASSLASGYEKLFF. The CDR3 nucleotides are TGTGCCAGCAGCTTAGCTTCGGGGTATGAAAAACTGTTTTTT.

The chain couples TRBV7-2 to TRBJ2-7, with 9 bases that match TRBD1. Germline-derived CDR1 and CDR2 are SGHTA and FQGNSA. With 8 bases clipped from V and 1 base from J, the junction kept 9 bases outside the gene matches. The CDR3 is 15 amino acids. In DNA, the CDR3 is TGTGCCAGCGCTAGAGGGGGACAGGGATCCTACGAGCAGTACTTC. Protein sequence: CASARGGQGSYEQYF.

The chain combines TRBV9 with TRBJ1-2; 9 bases are shared with TRBD1. Germline CDR1 and CDR2: SGDLS and YYNGEE. The CDR3 consists of 14 residues. V shed 3 bases and J 2 bases; nucleotides not matched to a gene: 2. The CDR3 sequence is CASSEGTGNYGYTF. CDR3 DNA: TGTGCCAGCAGCGAGGGGACAGGGAACTATGGCTACACCTTC. The complete variable domain, with remaining parts taken from reference TRBV9 and TRBJ1-2, reads DSGVTQTPKHLITATGQRVTLRCSPRSGDLSVYWYQQSLDQGLQFLIQYYNGEERAKGNILERFSAQQFPDLHSELNLSSLELGDSALYFCASSEGTGNYGYTFGSGTRLTVV.

The V gene is TRBV14, the J gene TRBJ1-1; 8 nucleotides agree with TRBD1. The CDR3 is 14 amino acids. Germline assignment: CDR1 SGHDN and CDR2 FVKESK. V shed 8 bases, J shed 3 bases, and the junction held 8 bases outside the gene matches. The CDR3 protein is CASSFQGADTEAFF. In nucleotides, the CDR3 is TGTGCCAGCTCCTTTCAGGGGGCCGACACTGAAGCTTTCTTT.

The V call is TRBV7-2, the J call TRBJ2-2; a possible D gene is TRBD2 (6 bases). This CDR3 region has 15 residues. Deletions cut 4 bases from V and 5 bases from J, with 14 bases between. Per the germline V gene, CDR1 is SGHTA and CDR2 is FQGNSA. The CDR3 loop is CASSSKLGGTGELFF. The CDR3 DNA is TGTGCCAGCAGCTCGAAACTCGGGGGAACCGGGGAGCTGTTTTTT.